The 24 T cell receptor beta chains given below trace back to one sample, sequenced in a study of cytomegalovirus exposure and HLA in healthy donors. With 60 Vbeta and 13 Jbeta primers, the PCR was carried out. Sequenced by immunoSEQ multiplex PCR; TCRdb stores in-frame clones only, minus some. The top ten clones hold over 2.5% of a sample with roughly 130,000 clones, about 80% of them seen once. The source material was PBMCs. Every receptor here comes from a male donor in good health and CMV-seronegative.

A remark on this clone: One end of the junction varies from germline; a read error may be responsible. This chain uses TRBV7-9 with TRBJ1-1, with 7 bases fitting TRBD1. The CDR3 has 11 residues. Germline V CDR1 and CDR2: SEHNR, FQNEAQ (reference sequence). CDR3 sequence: CSSNDRAEAFF. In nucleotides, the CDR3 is TGTTCCAGCAACGACAGGGCTGAAGCTTTCTTT.

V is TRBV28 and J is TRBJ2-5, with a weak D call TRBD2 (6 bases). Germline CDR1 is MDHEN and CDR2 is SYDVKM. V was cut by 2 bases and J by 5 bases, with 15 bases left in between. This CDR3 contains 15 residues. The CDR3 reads CASSLTPSAGETQYF. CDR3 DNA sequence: TGTGCCAGCAGTTTAACCCCTAGCGCGGGGGAGACCCAGTACTTC.

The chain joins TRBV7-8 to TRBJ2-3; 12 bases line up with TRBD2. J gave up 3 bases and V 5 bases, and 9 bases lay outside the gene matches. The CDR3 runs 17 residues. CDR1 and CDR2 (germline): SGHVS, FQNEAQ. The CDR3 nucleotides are TGTGCCAGCAGCCCTGATAGGGGACTAGCGGGTACAGATACGCAGTATTTT. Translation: CASSPDRGLAGTDTQYF.

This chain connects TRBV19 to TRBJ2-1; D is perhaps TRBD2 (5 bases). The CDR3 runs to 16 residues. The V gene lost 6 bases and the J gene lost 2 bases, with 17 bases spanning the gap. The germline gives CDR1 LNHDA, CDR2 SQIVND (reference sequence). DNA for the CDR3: TGTGCCAGTAGCCCGGGAAGCGGAACCACCTACAATGAGCAGTTCTTC. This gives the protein CASSPGSGTTYNEQFF.

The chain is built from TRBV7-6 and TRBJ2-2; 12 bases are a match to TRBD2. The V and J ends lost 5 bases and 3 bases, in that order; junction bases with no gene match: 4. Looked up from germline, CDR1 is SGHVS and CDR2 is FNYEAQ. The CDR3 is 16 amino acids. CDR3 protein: CASSLRLAGDTGELFF. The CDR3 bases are TGTGCCAGCAGCCTGCGACTAGCGGGAGACACCGGGGAGCTGTTTTTT.

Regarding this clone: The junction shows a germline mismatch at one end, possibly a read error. CDR3 coding DNA: TGTGCCAGCAGCTTAGCGCGGAGATTTACTGGGGCCAACGGCCTGACTTTC. It is translated as CASSLARRFTGANGLTF. The chain links TRBV7-8 to TRBJ2-6; perhaps TRBD1 as D (5 bases). The CDR3 spans 17 residues. The germline V gene encodes CDR1 SGHVS and CDR2 FQNEAQ.

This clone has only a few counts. DNA for the CDR3: TGTGCCAGCAGTGAAGATCTGGACAGACCCGGGGAGCTGTTTTTT. Translating gives CASSEDLDRPGELFF. The V call is TRBV6-1, the J call TRBJ2-2; weak D call: TRBD1 (6 bases). The CDR3 has 15 residues. Between the trimmed V and J ends, which lost 1 base and 6 bases, there was a span of 12 bases. The germline V gene has CDR1 MNHNS and CDR2 SASEGT.

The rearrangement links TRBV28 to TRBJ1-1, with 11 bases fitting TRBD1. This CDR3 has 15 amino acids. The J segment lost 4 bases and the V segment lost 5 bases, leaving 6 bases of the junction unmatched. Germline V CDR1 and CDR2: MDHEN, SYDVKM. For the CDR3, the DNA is TGTGCCAGCAGTCCTACGGGACAGGGGGGCACTGAAGCTTTCTTT. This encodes CASSPTGQGGTEAFF.

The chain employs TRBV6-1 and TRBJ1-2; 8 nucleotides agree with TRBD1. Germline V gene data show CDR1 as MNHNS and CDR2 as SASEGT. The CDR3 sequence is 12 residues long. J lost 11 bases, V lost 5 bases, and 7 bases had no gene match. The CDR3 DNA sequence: TGTGCCAGCAGTAGGACAGGGCGGTCGTACACCTTC. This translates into CASSRTGRSYTF.

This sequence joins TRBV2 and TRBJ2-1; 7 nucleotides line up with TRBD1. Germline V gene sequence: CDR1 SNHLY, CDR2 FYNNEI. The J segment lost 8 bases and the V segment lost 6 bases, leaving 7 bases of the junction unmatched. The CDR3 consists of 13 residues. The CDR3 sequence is CASSVDRDDEQFF. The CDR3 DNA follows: TGTGCCAGCAGCGTCGACAGGGACGATGAGCAGTTCTTC. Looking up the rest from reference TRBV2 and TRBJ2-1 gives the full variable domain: EPEVTQTPSHQVTQMGQEVILRCVPISNHLYFYWYRQILGQKVEFLVSFYNNEISEKSEIFDDQFSVERPDGSNFTLKIRSTKLEDSAMYFCASSVDRDDEQFFGPGTRLTVL.

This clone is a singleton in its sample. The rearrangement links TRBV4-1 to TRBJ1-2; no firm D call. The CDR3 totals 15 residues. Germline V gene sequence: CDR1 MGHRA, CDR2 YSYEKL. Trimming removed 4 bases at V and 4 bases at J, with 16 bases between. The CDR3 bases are TGCGCCAGCAGCCCTGGGCGGGGAGGAGGCTATGGCTACACCTTC. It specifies CASSPGRGGGYGYTF.

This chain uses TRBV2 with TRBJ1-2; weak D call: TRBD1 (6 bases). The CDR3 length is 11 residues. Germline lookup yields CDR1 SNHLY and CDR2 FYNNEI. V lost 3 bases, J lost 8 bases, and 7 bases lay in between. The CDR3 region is CASSETGGYTF. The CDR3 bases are TGTGCCAGCAGTGAGACAGGCGGCTACACCTTC. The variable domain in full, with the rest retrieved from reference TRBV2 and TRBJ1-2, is EPEVTQTPSHQVTQMGQEVILRCVPISNHLYFYWYRQILGQKVEFLVSFYNNEISEKSEIFDDQFSVERPDGSNFTLKIRSTKLEDSAMYFCASSETGGYTFGSGTRLTVV.

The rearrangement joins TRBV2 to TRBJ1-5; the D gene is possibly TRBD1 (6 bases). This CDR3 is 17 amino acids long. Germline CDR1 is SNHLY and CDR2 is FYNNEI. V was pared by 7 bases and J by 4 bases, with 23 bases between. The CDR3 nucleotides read TGTGCCAGCACAAAAGGTTCGTCACAGGGTGTGAATCAGCCCCAGCATTTT. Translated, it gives CASTKGSSQGVNQPQHF. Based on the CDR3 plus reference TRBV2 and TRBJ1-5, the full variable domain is EPEVTQTPSHQVTQMGQEVILRCVPISNHLYFYWYRQILGQKVEFLVSFYNNEISEKSEIFDDQFSVERPDGSNFTLKIRSTKLEDSAMYFCASTKGSSQGVNQPQHFGDGTRLSIL.

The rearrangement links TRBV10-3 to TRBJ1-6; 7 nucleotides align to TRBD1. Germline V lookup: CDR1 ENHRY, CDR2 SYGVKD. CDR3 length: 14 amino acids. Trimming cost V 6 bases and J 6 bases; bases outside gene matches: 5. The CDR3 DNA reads TGTGCCATCAGAGAAGGACAGGTTAATTCACCCCTCCACTTT. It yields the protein CAIREGQVNSPLHF.

CDR3 DNA: TGTGCCAGCAGCTCCGGGCCCGATCCGACGGGGGAGCAGTACTTC. It yields the protein CASSSGPDPTGEQYF. The rearrangement uses TRBV27 and TRBJ2-5; the D gene is possibly TRBD2 (6 bases). The V gene's germline CDR1 is MNHEY and CDR2 SMNVEV (reference sequence). CDR3 length: 15 residues. Deletions cut 6 bases from V and 11 bases from J, with 25 bases between.

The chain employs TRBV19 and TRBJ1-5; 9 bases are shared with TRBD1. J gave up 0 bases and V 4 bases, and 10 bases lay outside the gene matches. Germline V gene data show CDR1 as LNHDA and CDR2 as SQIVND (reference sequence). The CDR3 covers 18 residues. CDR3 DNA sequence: TGTGCCAGTAGTAGCAGACAGGGGGGAACCTATAGCAATCAGCCCCAGCATTTT. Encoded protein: CASSSRQGGTYSNQPQHF. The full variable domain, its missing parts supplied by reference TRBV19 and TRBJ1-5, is DGGITQSPKYLFRKEGQNVTLSCEQNLNHDAMYWYRQDPGQGLRLIYYSQIVNDFQKGDIAEGYSVSREKKESFPLTVTSAQKNPTAFYLCASSSRQGGTYSNQPQHFGDGTRLSIL.

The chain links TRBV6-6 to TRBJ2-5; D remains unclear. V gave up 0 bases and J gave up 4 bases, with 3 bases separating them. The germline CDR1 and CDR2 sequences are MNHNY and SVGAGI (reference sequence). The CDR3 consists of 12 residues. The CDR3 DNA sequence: TGTGCCAGCAGTTACTCGCGAGAGACCCAGTACTTC. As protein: CASSYSRETQYF.

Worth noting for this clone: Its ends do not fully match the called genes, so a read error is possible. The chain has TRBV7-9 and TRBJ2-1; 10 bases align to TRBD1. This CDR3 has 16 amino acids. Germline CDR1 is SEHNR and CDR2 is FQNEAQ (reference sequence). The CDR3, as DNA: TGTTCCAGCAGCGGATCCGGGACAGGGGCTTACAATGAGCAGTTCTTC. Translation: CSSSGSGTGAYNEQFF.

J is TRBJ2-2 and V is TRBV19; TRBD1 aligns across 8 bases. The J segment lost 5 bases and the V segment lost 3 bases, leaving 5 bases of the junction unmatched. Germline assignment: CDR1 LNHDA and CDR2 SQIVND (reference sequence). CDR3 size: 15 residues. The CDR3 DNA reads TGTGCCAGTAGTATGGGGGACAGGAGGACCGGGGAGCTGTTTTTT. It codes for CASSMGDRRTGELFF.

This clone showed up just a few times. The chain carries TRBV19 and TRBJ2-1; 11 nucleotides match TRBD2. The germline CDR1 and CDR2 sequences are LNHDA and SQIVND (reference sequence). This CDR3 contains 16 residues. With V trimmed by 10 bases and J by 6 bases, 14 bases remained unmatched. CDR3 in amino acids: CAITQGPSGGPNEQFF. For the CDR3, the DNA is TGTGCCATTACACAGGGTCCTAGCGGGGGGCCCAATGAGCAGTTCTTC.

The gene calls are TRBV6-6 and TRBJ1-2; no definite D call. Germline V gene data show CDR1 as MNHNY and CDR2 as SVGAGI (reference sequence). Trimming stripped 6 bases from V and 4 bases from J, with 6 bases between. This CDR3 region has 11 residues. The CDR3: CASRTVYGYTF. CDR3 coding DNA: TGTGCCAGCAGAACAGTCTATGGCTACACCTTC.

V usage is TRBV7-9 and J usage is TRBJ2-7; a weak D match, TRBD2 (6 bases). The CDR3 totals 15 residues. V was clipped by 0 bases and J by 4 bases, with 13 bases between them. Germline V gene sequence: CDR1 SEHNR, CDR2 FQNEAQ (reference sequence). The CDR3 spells CASSLAAGTPYEQYF. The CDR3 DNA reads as TGTGCCAGCAGCTTAGCGGCGGGAACACCATACGAGCAGTACTTC.

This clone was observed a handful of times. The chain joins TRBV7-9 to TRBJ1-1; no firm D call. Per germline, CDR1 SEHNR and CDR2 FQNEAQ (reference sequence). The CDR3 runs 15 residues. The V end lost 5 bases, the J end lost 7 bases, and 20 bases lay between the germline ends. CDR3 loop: CASSRNRVYYNEAFF. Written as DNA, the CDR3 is TGTGCCAGCAGCCGAAACCGGGTCTACTATAATGAAGCTTTCTTT.

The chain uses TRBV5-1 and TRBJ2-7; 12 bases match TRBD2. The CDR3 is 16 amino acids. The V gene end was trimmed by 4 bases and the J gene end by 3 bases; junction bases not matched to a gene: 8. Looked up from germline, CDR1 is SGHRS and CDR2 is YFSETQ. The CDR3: CASSRRTTSGSYEQYF. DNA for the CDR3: TGCGCCAGCAGCCGACGGACGACTAGCGGGAGCTACGAGCAGTACTTC.